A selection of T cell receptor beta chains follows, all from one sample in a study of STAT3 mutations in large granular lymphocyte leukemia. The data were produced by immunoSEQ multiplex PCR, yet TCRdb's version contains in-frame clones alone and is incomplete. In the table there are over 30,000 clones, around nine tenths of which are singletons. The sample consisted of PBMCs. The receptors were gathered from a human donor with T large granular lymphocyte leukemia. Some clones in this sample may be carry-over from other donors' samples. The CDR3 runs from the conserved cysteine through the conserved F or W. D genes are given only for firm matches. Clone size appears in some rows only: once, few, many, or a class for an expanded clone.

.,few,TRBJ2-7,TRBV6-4,CASSSLTGLPPYEQYF,TGTGCCAGCAGTTCCCTGACAGGCTTACCCCCCTACGAGCAGTACTTC
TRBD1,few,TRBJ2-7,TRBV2,CASRTGTLREQYF,TGTGCCAGCAGGACAGGGACCCTACGTGAGCAGTACTTC
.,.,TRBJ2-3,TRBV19,CASRGGGGTDTQYF,TGTGCCAGTAGAGGGGGCGGGGGTACAGATACGCAGTATTTT
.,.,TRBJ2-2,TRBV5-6,CASSFGVGKKNTGELFF,TGTGCCAGCAGCTTCGGCGTGGGAAAGAAAAACACCGGGGAGCTGTTTTTT
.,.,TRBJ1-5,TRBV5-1,CASSFGGNQPQHF,TGCGCCAGCAGCTTCGGGGGGAATCAGCCCCAGCATTTT
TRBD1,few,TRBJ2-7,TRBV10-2,CASSGGQAYEQYF,TGCGCCAGCAGTGGGGGACAGGCCTACGAGCAGTACTTC
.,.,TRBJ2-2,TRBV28,CASSREIGGELFF,TGTGCCAGCAGCAGGGAGATTGGCGGGGAGCTGTTTTTT
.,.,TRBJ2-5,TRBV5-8,CASSLGTQYF,TGTGCCAGCAGCTTAGGGACCCAGTACTTC
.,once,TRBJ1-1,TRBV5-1,CASSQLGGTEAFF,TGCGCCAGCAGCCAATTAGGGGGCACTGAAGCTTTCTTT
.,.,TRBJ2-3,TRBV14,CASSQARDTQYF,TGTGCCAGCAGCCAAGCGCGAGATACGCAGTATTTT
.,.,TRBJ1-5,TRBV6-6,CASTAGGLSNQPQHF,TGTGCCAGCACCGCTGGGGGGCTCAGCAATCAGCCCCAGCATTTT
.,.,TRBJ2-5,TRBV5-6,CASNPIGVGTQYF,TGTGCCAGCAACCCCATTGGGGTCGGGACCCAGTACTTC
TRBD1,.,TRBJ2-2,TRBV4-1,CASSQTTGGTPGELFF,TGCGCCAGCAGCCAAACGACAGGGGGGACCCCCGGGGAGCTGTTTTTT
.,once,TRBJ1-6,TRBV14,CASSHPGGPLHF,TGTGCCAGCAGCCATCCCGGTGGACCCCTCCACTTT
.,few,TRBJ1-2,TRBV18,CASSPMSVDRNYGYTF,TGTGCCAGCTCACCTATGTCGGTCGACAGGAACTATGGCTACACCTTC
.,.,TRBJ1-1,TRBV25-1,CASSVMNTEAFF,TGTGCCAGCAGTGTTATGAACACTGAAGCTTTCTTT
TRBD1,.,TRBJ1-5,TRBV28,CASSVRQGSIQPQHF,TGTGCCAGCAGTGTTAGACAGGGCTCGATTCAGCCCCAGCATTTT
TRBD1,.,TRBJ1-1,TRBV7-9,CASSFNTGVGRAFF,TGTGCCAGCAGCTTTAATACAGGGGTCGGTAGGGCTTTCTTT